In its sample, the clone carrying this TCR beta chain was seen a few times. MiXCR, run by TCRdb on the 5' RACE reads, gives a single entry per CDR3 protein. This table has almost 550,000 distinct CDR3 sequences, approximately 20% appearing once. V gave up 0 bases and J gave up 1 base, with 14 bases separating them. CDR1 is SGDLS and CDR2 is YYNGEE in the germline V gene. The CDR3 has 16 amino acids. The data originate from a study of T-cell memory formation after mild COVID-19. The source is an adult woman who had mild COVID-19 (a few samples of this study predate the infection). Cell type and time point are not known. The sample comprised PBMCs or a T cell subset sorted from them (not recorded which). The rearrangement joins TRBV9 to TRBJ2-7, with D possibly matching TRBD1 (6 bases). The CDR3 here is CASSVVSGAGSYEQYF. The CDR3 DNA follows: TGTGCCAGCAGCGTAGTATCAGGGGCTGGTTCCTACGAGCAGTACTTC.